This T cell receptor beta chain was sequenced during a study of cytomegalovirus exposure and HLA in healthy donors. In the case of this clone: Its antigen remains unidentified.

V shed 3 bases and J 1 base; nucleotides not matched to a gene: 6. Germline V gene sequence: CDR1 LNHDA, CDR2 SQIVND (reference sequence). The CDR3 is 16 amino acids. A multiplex PCR was run with 60 Vbeta primers and 13 Jbeta primers. TCRdb's table, derived via immunoSEQ multiplex PCR, lists solely in-frame clones and lacks some. The table records some 130,000 clones, 79% of them present only once. The study's findings and limits: The study labeled 170 or so TCR beta chains cytomegalovirus-associated. Reported findings show TCR beta sequences accurately forecast HLA-A and HLA-B alleles in most subjects.

This clonotype was obtained from a man aged 40-49 years in good health and CMV-seropositive. Sequenced material: PBMCs. The genes are TRBV19 and TRBJ2-3; 8 bases align to TRBD2. In DNA form, the CDR3 reads TGTGCCAGTAGTATTCTAACAGCGGGAGGCACAGATACGCAGTATTTT. Translation gives CASSILTAGGTDTQYF. The full variable domain, its missing parts supplied by reference TRBV19 and TRBJ2-3, is DGGITQSPKYLFRKEGQNVTLSCEQNLNHDAMYWYRQDPGQGLRLIYYSQIVNDFQKGDIAEGYSVSREKKESFPLTVTSAQKNPTAFYLCASSILTAGGTDTQYFGPGTRLTVL.